The T cell receptor (beta chain) described here comes from a study of T cells after yellow fever vaccination. From the 5' RACE reads, TCRdb called clonotypes with MiXCR, one entry per CDR3 protein. The sample consists of around 320,000 distinct CDR3 sequences, over 3.5% of them appearing once. There are 13 residues in the CDR3. Looked up from germline, CDR1 is SGHRS and CDR2 is YFSETQ. J was trimmed by 5 bases and V by 4 bases; bases with no gene match: 5. The clonotype originates from a man in his late teens or twenties who received the YFV17D yellow fever vaccine. The chain joins TRBV5-1 to TRBJ2-5; TRBD1 matches at 7 bases. Sequenced here: PBMCs, sampled 15 days after the yellow fever booster vaccination. The CDR3 spells CASSQQGTETQYF. In DNA form, the CDR3 reads TGCGCCAGCAGCCAACAGGGGACGGAGACCCAGTACTTC.